A selection of T cell receptor beta chains follows, all from one sample in a study of blood T cell repertoires in COVID-19. TCRdb keeps only in-frame clones here, not all; method: immunoSEQ multiplex PCR. Here the sample spans roughly 400,000 clones, 90% being singletons. Material for sequencing was PBMCs or T cells enriched from blood (not recorded which). These receptors came from a man younger than 30 who had recovered from COVID-19. The CDR3 runs from the conserved cysteine through the conserved F or W. D genes are given only for firm matches. Clone sizes are given selectively: once, few, many, or a class where the clone is expanded.

D gene,clone size,V gene,J gene,CDR3 DNA,CDR3 protein
TRBD2,.,TRBV4-1,TRBJ2-1,TGCGCCAGCAGCCCGTTGGGACTAGCGATCGATGAGCAGTTCTTC,CASSPLGLAIDEQFF
TRBD1,.,TRBV29-1,TRBJ1-2,TGCAGCGTTGAAGAACTGGGACAGGGGTATGGCTACACCTTC,CSVEELGQGYGYTF
.,.,TRBV2,TRBJ1-5,TGTGCCAGCAGTGAAGCAGGGGCGGATCAGCCCCAGCATTTT,CASSEAGADQPQHF
TRBD1,.,TRBV19,TRBJ1-5,TGTGCCAGTAGTATACGTCCAGAGGCAGGGGGGCGGCAGCCCCAGCATTTT,CASSIRPEAGGRQPQHF
TRBD1,.,TRBV7-2,TRBJ1-2,TGTGCCAGCAGCTTAGCGTACGGACAGGGGGTTAATGGCTACACCTTC,CASSLAYGQGVNGYTF
TRBD1,.,TRBV23-1,TRBJ2-5,TGCGCCAGGTGCCGGGACAGGGACGAGGAGACCCAGTACTTC,CARCRDRDEETQYF
.,.,TRBV28,TRBJ1-6,TGTGCCAGCAGTTTTTCGGGGTCTAAGAATTCACCCCTCCACTTT,CASSFSGSKNSPLHF
TRBD2,.,TRBV9,TRBJ2-5,TGTGCCAGCAGCGCCATGACTAGCGGACAAGAGACCCAGTACTTC,CASSAMTSGQETQYF
TRBD1,.,TRBV2,TRBJ2-7,TGTGCCAGCACCGAATTCGGGACAGTATACGAGCAGTACTTC,CASTEFGTVYEQYF
.,.,TRBV14,TRBJ2-7,TGTGCCAGCAGCCAAGGTCTACCGGACACATACGAGCAGTACTTC,CASSQGLPDTYEQYF
TRBD1,.,TRBV6-5,TRBJ1-2,TGTGCCAGCAGTTATATGACAGGGGGTTTGAATGGCTACACCTTC,CASSYMTGGLNGYTF
.,.,TRBV28,TRBJ1-6,TGTGCCACCAGAGTGGGACAAGCTAATTCACCCCTCCACTTT,CATRVGQANSPLHF
TRBD1,.,TRBV2,TRBJ1-5,TGTGCCAGCAGTGACACAGGGGGGGGCGGACAGCCCCAGCATTTT,CASSDTGGGGQPQHF
.,.,TRBV20-1,TRBJ1-5,TGCAGTGCTAGTTGGGGGCCGAGTCAGCCCCAGCATTTT,CSASWGPSQPQHF
TRBD1,.,TRBV19,TRBJ1-2,TGTGCCAGTAGTATTGGGGACAGATCTGGCTACACCTTC,CASSIGDRSGYTF
.,once,TRBV28,TRBJ1-2,TGTGCCAGCAGCCCCGAACAGGGATTCTATGGCTACACCTTC,CASSPEQGFYGYTF
TRBD2,.,TRBV7-9,TRBJ2-3,TGTGCCAGCAGCTTTTCGCTAGCGGGGGTCACAGATACGCAGTATTTT,CASSFSLAGVTDTQYF
.,.,TRBV18,TRBJ2-7,TGTGCCAGCTCCCCACACTCATACGAGCAGTACTTC,CASSPHSYEQYF
.,once,TRBV21-1,TRBJ2-5,TGTGCCAGCAGCAAACCCCCCCTAGCGGGGGGGCAAGAGACCCAGTACTTC,CASSKPPLAGGQETQYF
.,.,TRBV6-5,TRBJ1-2,TGTGCCAGCAGTCGTGGGAAGGAGGATGGCTACACCTTC,CASSRGKEDGYTF
TRBD2,.,TRBV27,TRBJ2-5,TGTGCCAGCAGTTCTCGGACTAGCAGAGAGACCCAGTACTTC,CASSSRTSRETQYF
TRBD1,.,TRBV7-3,TRBJ1-1,TGTGCCAGCAGCACTAGGGACAGGGCTGAAGCTTTCTTT,CASSTRDRAEAFF
TRBD2,.,TRBV7-6,TRBJ2-2,TGTGCCAGCAGCTTAGGAAGGGGTTCCGGGACTAGCGGGGGACCTAACACCGGGGAGCTGTTTTTT,CASSLGRGSGTSGGPNTGELFF
TRBD1,.,TRBV11-2,TRBJ2-2,TGTGCCAGCAGCTTGGGACAGGGACCAACCGGGGAGCTGTTTTTT,CASSLGQGPTGELFF
.,.,TRBV19,TRBJ2-2,TGTGCCAGTTCGCCCCTAGTCGACCTGCGCACCGGGGAGCTGTTTTTT,CASSPLVDLRTGELFF
.,.,TRBV6-5,TRBJ1-2,TGTGCCAGCAGAGACGACAGTTCTAACTATGGCTACACCTTC,CASRDDSSNYGYTF
.,.,TRBV10-1,TRBJ2-3,TGCGCCAGCAGTGAGTTTAGCGTTACAGATACGCAGTATTTT,CASSEFSVTDTQYF
.,.,TRBV2,TRBJ1-5,TGTGCCAGCAAAGCCAGGACAGCCGTGGAGCCCCAGCATTTT,CASKARTAVEPQHF
TRBD2,.,TRBV9,TRBJ2-1,TGTGCCAGCAGCGTAGCTCCGACTAGCGGCAATGAGCAGTTCTTC,CASSVAPTSGNEQFF
.,.,TRBV30,TRBJ2-7,TGTGCCTGGATGGGGAGGCCGACCTACGAGCAGTACTTC,CAWMGRPTYEQYF
.,.,TRBV9,TRBJ2-1,TGTGCCAGCAGCGTAGGACATCTGATCGATGAGCAGTTCTTC,CASSVGHLIDEQFF
TRBD1,once,TRBV28,TRBJ2-7,TGTGCCAGCAGTTTTAGGACAGGGAGCTCCTACGAGCAGTACTTC,CASSFRTGSSYEQYF
TRBD1,many,TRBV5-4,TRBJ1-3,TGTGCCAGCAGCTCGACAGGGGTGGGCAACACCATATATTTT,CASSSTGVGNTIYF
.,.,TRBV6-5,TRBJ1-4,TGTGCCAGCAGGATCCCGGGACTGAAAAATGAAAAACTGTTTTTT,CASRIPGLKNEKLFF
TRBD1,.,TRBV7-9,TRBJ2-7,TGTGCCAGCAGCTTAGCCCGACAGGGTACCTACGAGCAGTACTTC,CASSLARQGTYEQYF
.,.,TRBV11-2,TRBJ2-1,TGTGCCAGCAGCGTCCGCTACAATGAGCAGTTCTTC,CASSVRYNEQFF
.,.,TRBV27,TRBJ2-7,TGTGCCAGCAGTCCGGCCTACGAGCAGTACTTC,CASSPAYEQYF
TRBD1,.,TRBV14,TRBJ1-4,TGTGCCAGCAGCCAACGCGGGACAGTGAATGAAAAACTGTTTTTT,CASSQRGTVNEKLFF
.,.,TRBV3-1/TRBV3-2,TRBJ1-2,TGTGCCAGCAGTCCCGGACAGTCTAACTATGGCTACACCTTC,CASSPGQSNYGYTF
.,.,TRBV19,TRBJ2-2,TGTGCCAGTAGTGAACAGGGCGCCGGGGAGCTGTTTTTT,CASSEQGAGELFF
.,.,TRBV24-1,TRBJ1-5,TGTGCCACCCATAATGGACGGGATCAATATCAGCCCCAGCATTTT,CATHNGRDQYQPQHF
TRBD2,.,TRBV20-1,TRBJ2-7,TGCAGTGCTAGTGGGACTAGCAGCGCCGACGAGCAGTACTTC,CSASGTSSADEQYF
.,.,TRBV18,TRBJ1-2,TGTGCCAGCTCGTCGGGACTGTACTATGGCTACACCTTC,CASSSGLYYGYTF
.,.,TRBV14,TRBJ2-7,TGTGCCAGCAGCCAAGATTTGAAGAGCTACGAGCAGTACTTC,CASSQDLKSYEQYF
TRBD1,.,TRBV29-1,TRBJ1-5,TGCAGCGTTGTACAGGGGGTTGGTCAGCCCCAGCATTTT,CSVVQGVGQPQHF
TRBD2,many,TRBV6-1,TRBJ2-1,TGTGCCAGCAGTGAAAGCGGGGGGGCCTACAATGAGCAGTTCTTC,CASSESGGAYNEQFF
.,once,TRBV25-1,TRBJ1-1,TGTGCCAGCAGCGAATGGGGCTTGAACACTGAAGCTTTCTTT,CASSEWGLNTEAFF
TRBD2,.,TRBV19,TRBJ2-3,TGTGCCAGTAGTTTAAGAGCGGGGGGAGTCACAGATACGCAGTATTTT,CASSLRAGGVTDTQYF
.,.,TRBV7-8,TRBJ1-5,TGTGCCAGCAGCCCAACAGGCCGATACAATCAGCCCCAGCATTTT,CASSPTGRYNQPQHF
.,.,TRBV19,TRBJ2-2,TGTGCCAGTCGCGCGAACAGGGAAAGGAACGGGGAGCTGTTTTTT,CASRANRERNGELFF